The 2 T cell receptor beta chains listed next were all sequenced from one sample in a study of blood T cell repertoires in COVID-19. The repertoire was sequenced with immunoSEQ multiplex PCR; TCRdb's copy has only in-frame clones and lacks some. Of around 110,000 clones detected, 84% appear once; the ten largest clones hold 11% to 15%. Sequenced input: peripheral blood. These receptors were collected from a woman aged 60-75 years with acute or convalescent COVID-19.

Only a few counts were recorded for this clone. The chain employs TRBV19 and TRBJ2-3, with a possible D match to TRBD2 (5 bases). The germline gives CDR1 LNHDA, CDR2 SQIVND (reference sequence). CDR3 length equals 15 residues. Trimming cost V 2 bases and J 2 bases, with 11 bases left between them. The CDR3 is CASSITSGNTDTQYF. CDR3 DNA: TGTGCCAGTAGTATAACCAGCGGCAACACAGATACGCAGTATTTT.

This chain connects TRBV29-1 to TRBJ1-1; D is perhaps TRBD1 (6 bases). V was cut by 6 bases and J by 7 bases, with 21 bases left in between. Germline V gives CDR1 SQVTM, CDR2 ANQGSEA. This CDR3 is 14 amino acids long. CDR3: CSVEKKDRYLEAFF. The CDR3 DNA sequence: TGCAGCGTGGAGAAAAAAGACAGGTACCTTGAAGCTTTCTTT.